This entry lists 14 T cell receptor beta chains sequenced from one sample in a study of blood T cell repertoires in COVID-19. Repertoires were generated with immunoSEQ multiplex PCR, while TCRdb's copy carries only in-frame clones and drops some. The sample has approximately 240,000 clones, 80% to 90% seen once. Sequencing was performed on peripheral blood. The source of these receptors is a woman of 80 years or more with active or convalescent COVID-19.

The gene calls are TRBV3-1 (or the pseudogene TRBV3-2) and TRBJ1-2, with D perhaps TRBD1 (5 bases). Trimming took off 3 bases at V and 8 bases at J, with 10 bases between the two ends. Germline V gene lookup returns CDR1 LGHDT and CDR2 YNNKEL (reference sequence). The CDR3 is made up of 12 amino acids. In nucleotides, the CDR3 is TGTGCCAGCAGCCAGGAGGGGTTAGGCTACACCTTC. This encodes CASSQEGLGYTF.

The chain combines TRBV7-9 with TRBJ1-4; TRBD1 is a possible D gene (6 bases). The CDR3 runs 18 residues. V dropped 4 bases and J dropped 0 bases, with 18 bases sitting between them. CDR1 is SEHNR and CDR2 is FQNEAQ in the germline V gene (reference sequence). CDR3 DNA: TGTGCCAGCAGCTCCCCGAGGACAGATTCTGCAACTAATGAAAAACTGTTTTTT. Its translation is CASSSPRTDSATNEKLFF. The variable domain in full, with the rest retrieved from reference TRBV7-9 and TRBJ1-4, is DTGVSQNPRHKITKRGQNVTFRCDPISEHNRLYWYRQTLGQGPEFLTYFQNEAQLEKSRLLSDRFSAERPKGSFSTLEIQRTEQGDSAMYLCASSSPRTDSATNEKLFFGSGTQLSVL.

This sequence joins TRBV28 and TRBJ1-6, with D possibly being TRBD1 (6 bases). There are 18 residues in the CDR3. V lost 6 bases and J 1 base, leaving 19 bases between the germline ends. The germline gives CDR1 MDHEN, CDR2 SYDVKM. The CDR3 spells CASRMVLEGGSYNSPLHF. The DNA of the CDR3 is TGTGCCAGCAGAATGGTTCTAGAAGGGGGTTCCTATAATTCACCCCTCCACTTT. Filled out from reference TRBV28 and TRBJ1-6, the complete variable domain reads DVKVTQSSRYLVKRTGEKVFLECVQDMDHENMFWYRQDPGLGLRLIYFSYDVKMKEKGDIPEGYSVSREKKERFSLILESASTNQTSMYLCASRMVLEGGSYNSPLHFGNGTRLTVT.

The chain is built from TRBV5-4 and TRBJ2-3; 7 nucleotides align to TRBD2. CDR1 is SGHNT, CDR2 YYREEE, per germline (reference sequence). The CDR3 has 15 residues. J gave up 2 bases and V 4 bases, and 7 bases lay outside the gene matches. The CDR3 bases are TGTGCCAGCAGCCTAGCTAGCGGAGACACAGATACGCAGTATTTT. It specifies CASSLASGDTDTQYF.

This chain links TRBV7-9 with TRBJ1-5, with 7 bases lining up with TRBD1. CDR3 size: 17 residues. Germline V gives CDR1 SEHNR, CDR2 FQNEAQ (reference sequence). Unmatched junction bases numbered 9, after V lost 0 bases and J lost 4 bases. Here the CDR3 DNA reads TGTGCCAGCAGCTTAGCAGGACAGGCGGGAGGTAATCAGCCCCAGCATTTT. This translates into CASSLAGQAGGNQPQHF. Drawing the rest from reference TRBV7-9 and TRBJ1-5, the complete variable domain is DTGVSQNPRHKITKRGQNVTFRCDPISEHNRLYWYRQTLGQGPEFLTYFQNEAQLEKSRLLSDRFSAERPKGSFSTLEIQRTEQGDSAMYLCASSLAGQAGGNQPQHFGDGTRLSIL.

The count of this clone is one. V usage is TRBV27 and J usage is TRBJ2-3; TRBD2 matches at 10 bases. The germline gives CDR1 MNHEY, CDR2 SMNVEV (reference sequence). The junction had 9 bases not matched to a gene; V was cut back by 7 bases and J by 2 bases. This CDR3 is built from 16 residues. The CDR3 sequence: CASTRLAGTSTDTQYF. The CDR3, as DNA: TGTGCCAGCACCCGACTAGCGGGTACGTCCACAGATACGCAGTATTTT.

The sample holds a few counts of this clone. CDR3 in amino acids: CASSSRTSGYNEQFF. In DNA, the CDR3 is TGTGCCAGCAGCTCACGGACTAGCGGGTACAATGAGCAGTTCTTC. This sequence joins TRBV5-4 and TRBJ2-1; 11 positions agree with TRBD2. The CDR3 loop spans 15 amino acids. Trimming took 3 bases from V and 4 from J; bases not matched to a gene: 3. CDR1 is SGHNT and CDR2 is YYREEE in the germline V gene (reference sequence).

The chain has TRBV9 and TRBJ2-1, with TRBD1 matching over 7 bases. Germline V lookup: CDR1 SGDLS, CDR2 YYNGEE. The CDR3 runs 13 residues. J lost 12 bases, V lost 4 bases, and 10 bases had no gene match. CDR3 nucleotide sequence: TGTGCCAGCAGCCCAACCGACAGGGTTGGGCAGTTCTTC. Translating it yields CASSPTDRVGQFF.

The chain carries TRBV5-1 and TRBJ2-7; TRBD1 is a possible D gene (6 bases). CDR1 and CDR2 from the germline V gene are SGHRS and YFSETQ. V gave up 3 bases and J gave up 2 bases, with 12 bases separating them. The CDR3 runs 14 residues. The CDR3 here is CASSSQGLTYEQYF. CDR3 nucleotide sequence: TGCGCCAGCAGCTCACAGGGTTTAACCTACGAGCAGTACTTC.

About this clone: One end of the junction is discordant with germline, which a read error may explain. This chain uses TRBV7-9 with TRBJ1-2, with 8 bases lining up with TRBD1. Germline V gives CDR1 SEHNR, CDR2 FQNEAQ (reference sequence). The CDR3 has 13 residues. The CDR3 reads CASSSRDRRVQLF. The CDR3 region has the DNA TGTGCCAGCAGCTCCCGGGACAGGAGAGTTCAGCTCTTC.

The rearrangement joins TRBV18 to TRBJ2-7; D is possibly TRBD2 (5 bases). Germline-derived CDR1 and CDR2 are KGHSH and LQKENI. The CDR3 consists of 13 residues. V lost 6 bases to trimming and J lost 0 bases, with 9 bases between them. The DNA of the CDR3 is TGTGCCAGCTCCGTAGCGTACTCCTACGAGCAGTACTTC. Translated, it gives CASSVAYSYEQYF.

This chain uses TRBV4-3 with TRBJ2-7; TRBD1 aligns across 7 bases. This CDR3 spans 15 amino acids. V gave up 1 base and J gave up 0 bases; unmatched junction bases: 3. The germline CDR1 and CDR2 sequences are LGHNA and YSLEER. The CDR3 nucleotides read TGCGCCAGCAGCCAAGGCCGGGACAGCTCCTACGAGCAGTACTTC. Its translation is CASSQGRDSSYEQYF.

The chain is built from TRBV12-5 and TRBJ2-1, with a tentative D call TRBD2 (5 bases). V was shortened by 5 bases and J by 8 bases, with 13 bases between the two germline ends. Looked up from germline, CDR1 is LGHNT and CDR2 is FRNRAP. The CDR3 is 13 residues long. The DNA of the CDR3 is TGTGCTAGTGGTCTCCCGAGGGAAGATGAGCAGTTCTTC. Translated: CASGLPREDEQFF.

This rearrangement joins TRBV7-2 to TRBJ2-2; unclear D gene. The CDR3 extends over 16 amino acids. CDR1 and CDR2 (germline): SGHTA, FQGNSA. Trimming removed 3 bases from V and 0 bases from J, with 11 bases in between. The CDR3 loop is CASSLAVHPNTGELFF. CDR3 coding DNA: TGTGCCAGCAGCTTGGCGGTTCATCCGAACACCGGGGAGCTGTTTTTT.